The source of this T cell receptor beta chain is a study of regulatory T cells in long-lasting Graves disease. Researchers made TCR beta libraries by using iRepertoire HTBI primers and running Arm-PCR on CDR3 regions. MiXCR, applied by TCRdb to the multiplex PCR reads, yields one record per CDR3 protein. The sample lists 400,000 to 500,000 distinct CDR3 sequences; about 15% were seen once. Trimming took 1 base from V and 0 from J, leaving 12 bases between them. Germline V gives CDR1 SGHAT, CDR2 FQNNGV. The CDR3 sequence is 16 residues long. Noted time point: newly diagnosed GD, antithyroid drugs for less than 3 months. From RNA extracted from PBMCs, the TCR library was made. The data also belong to a second study, concerning T cells in Graves' hyperthyroidism and ophthalmopathy. Turning to that study: In the first-round RT-PCR of the TCR CDR3, the HTBI primer set was used. Most thyroid clonotypes expanded above 0.001 appeared in blood too.

Sample: peripheral blood mononuclear cells (PBMCs), taken at new diagnosis, from a patient treated with antithyroid drugs. The clonotype was recovered from a woman aged 40-49 years with Graves disease. The chain recombines TRBV11-2 with TRBJ1-1; possible D gene TRBD1, 5 bases. The CDR3: CASSLVPGRMNTEAFF. Written as DNA, the CDR3 is TGTGCCAGCAGCTTAGTGCCGGGGCGGATGAACACTGAAGCTTTCTTT. The full variable domain, its missing parts supplied by reference TRBV11-2 and TRBJ1-1, is EAGVAQSPRYKIIEKRQSVAFWCNPISGHATLYWYQQILGQGPKLLIQFQNNGVVDDSQLPKDRFSAERLKGVDSTLKIQPAKLEDSAVYLCASSLVPGRMNTEAFFGQGTRLTVV.